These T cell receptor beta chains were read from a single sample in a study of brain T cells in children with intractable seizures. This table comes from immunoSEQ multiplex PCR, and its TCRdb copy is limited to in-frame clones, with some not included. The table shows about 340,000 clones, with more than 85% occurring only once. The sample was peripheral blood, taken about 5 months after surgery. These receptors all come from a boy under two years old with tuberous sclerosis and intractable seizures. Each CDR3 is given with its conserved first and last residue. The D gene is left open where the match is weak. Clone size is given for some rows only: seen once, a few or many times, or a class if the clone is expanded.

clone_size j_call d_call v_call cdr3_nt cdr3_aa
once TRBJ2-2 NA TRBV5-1 TGCGCCAGCAGCCCCCCCCCGGGGAGAGAGAACACCGGGGAGCTGTTTTTT CASSPPPGRENTGELFF
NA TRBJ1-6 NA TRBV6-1 TGTGCCAGCAGTGAAGGGTCCCTTCTTGGTTCACCCCTCCACTTT CASSEGSLLGSPLHF
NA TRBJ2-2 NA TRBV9 TGTGCCAGCAGCGGCACCGGGGAGCTGTTTTTT CASSGTGELFF
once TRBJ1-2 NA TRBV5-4 TGTGCCAGCAGCTTACTCACGGCGGGACACTATGGCTACACCTTC CASSLLTAGHYGYTF
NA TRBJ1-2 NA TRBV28 TGTGCCAGCAGTGCAGGGGACTATGGCTACACCTTC CASSAGDYGYTF
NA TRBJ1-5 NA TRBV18 TGTGCCAGCTCTATCGGGCGGGGATTCAATCAGCCCCAGCATTTT CASSIGRGFNQPQHF
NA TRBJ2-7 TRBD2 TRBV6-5 TGTGCCATCCTGGGGAGGGCCTACGAGCAGTACTTC CAILGRAYEQYF
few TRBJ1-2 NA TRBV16 TGTGCCAGCAGCCAATCTGCAGGGAACTATGGCTACACCTTC CASSQSAGNYGYTF
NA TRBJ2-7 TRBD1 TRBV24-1 TGTGCCCCTCGGACAGGGCGGTACTCCTACGAGCAGTACTTC CAPRTGRYSYEQYF
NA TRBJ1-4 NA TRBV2 TGTGCCACTAGAGAGAGGGGGGCTAGGGAAAAACTGTTTTTT CATRERGAREKLFF
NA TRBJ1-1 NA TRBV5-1 TGCGCCAGCAGCTACTTAGGACACCTTGAAGCTTTCTTT CASSYLGHLEAFF
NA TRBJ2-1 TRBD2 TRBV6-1 TGTGCCAGCAGTGAAACAGACCAGGGAGCGGGATTATTTGAGCAGTTCTTC CASSETDQGAGLFEQFF
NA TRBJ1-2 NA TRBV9 TGTGCCAGCAGCGTAGATGTCAGCGACTATGGCTACACCTTC CASSVDVSDYGYTF
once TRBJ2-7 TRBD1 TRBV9 TGTGCCAGCAGCCGGACAGGGGGCTTGTACGAGCAGTACTTC CASSRTGGLYEQYF
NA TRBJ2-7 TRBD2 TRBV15 TGTGCCACCAGCAGAGAACGTGGGGCGGGGGGAGAGACACTTTACGAGCAGTACTTC CATSRERGAGGETLYEQYF
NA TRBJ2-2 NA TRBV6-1 TGTGCCAGCAGTGAAGTAGACCCCGGGGAGCTGTTTTTT CASSEVDPGELFF
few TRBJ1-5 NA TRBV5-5 TGTGCCAGCAGCTTGGGTTTAAGACAGAACAATCAGCCCCAGCATTTT CASSLGLRQNNQPQHF
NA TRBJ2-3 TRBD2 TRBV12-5 TGTGCTAGTGGTTCCGGACTAGCGGGAGACAGCACAGATACGCAGTATTTT CASGSGLAGDSTDTQYF
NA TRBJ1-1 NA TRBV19 TGTGCCAGTAGTTCAACCAGGGTGGTGAACACTGAAGCTTTCTTT CASSSTRVVNTEAFF
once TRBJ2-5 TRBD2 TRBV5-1 TGCGCCAGCAGCCAGGGACTAGCGGGAGGGGAAGAGACCCAGTACTTC CASSQGLAGGEETQYF
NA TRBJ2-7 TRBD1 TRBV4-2 TGTGCCAGCAGCCAAGAGCCCCTGGGACAGAGCTCCTACGAGCAGTACTTC CASSQEPLGQSSYEQYF
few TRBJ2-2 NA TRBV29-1 TGCAGCGTTACCAGTAACTCGGGCACCGGGGAGCTGTTTTTT CSVTSNSGTGELFF
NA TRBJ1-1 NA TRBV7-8 TGTGCCAGCAGGCCTGCACCGGGCACTGAAGCTTTCTTT CASRPAPGTEAFF
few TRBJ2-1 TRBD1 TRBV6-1 TGTGCCAGCAGTGAAGGGGCAGGGGGCAATGAGCAGTTCTTC CASSEGAGGNEQFF
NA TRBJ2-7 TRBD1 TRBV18 TGTGCCAGCTCAGCCGGGGACAGAACCTACGAGCAGTACTTC CASSAGDRTYEQYF
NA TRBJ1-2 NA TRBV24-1 TGTGCCACCAGTGATGTGCAAGTTAACTATGGCTACACCTTC CATSDVQVNYGYTF
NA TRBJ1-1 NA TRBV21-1 TGTGCCAGCAGCAAATTTAGGACAGACATGAACACTGAAGCTTTCTTT CASSKFRTDMNTEAFF
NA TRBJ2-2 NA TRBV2 TGTGCCAGCAGTGTCTTTGCGGCGAACACCGGGGAGCTGTTTTTT CASSVFAANTGELFF
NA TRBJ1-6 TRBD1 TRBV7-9 TGTGCCAGCAGCTCTCGGGGACAGCATTCACCCCTCCACTTT CASSSRGQHSPLHF
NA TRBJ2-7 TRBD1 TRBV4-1 TGCGCCAGCAGTACCGGGACAGGCTACGAGCAGTACTTC CASSTGTGYEQYF
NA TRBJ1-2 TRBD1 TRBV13 TGTGCCAGCAGCTCTACGGGACAGAACTATGGCTACACCTTC CASSSTGQNYGYTF
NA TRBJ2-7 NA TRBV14 TGTGCCAGCAGCCATAGGGGACATCTTACCCTCTACGAGCAGTACTTC CASSHRGHLTLYEQYF
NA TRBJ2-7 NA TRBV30 TGTGCCTGCCTCAGGGGTCCCTACGAGCAGTACTTC CACLRGPYEQYF
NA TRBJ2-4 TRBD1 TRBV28 TGTGCCAGCGGGAGACAGGGGGGAATCATTCAGTACTTC CASGRQGGIIQYF
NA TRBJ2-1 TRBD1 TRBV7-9 TGTGCCAGCAGCTTCCGGGACAGGGCAGTGGATGAGCAGTTCTTC CASSFRDRAVDEQFF
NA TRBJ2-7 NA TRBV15 TGTGCCACCAGCTTTCCGAGGAGAGGCTCCTACGAGCAGTACTTC CATSFPRRGSYEQYF
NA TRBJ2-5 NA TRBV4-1 TGCGCCAGCAGCCAAGATCAGGGTAGCGAGACCCAGTACTTC CASSQDQGSETQYF
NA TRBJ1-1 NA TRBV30 TGTGCCTGGAGTGTTTACTCGCCGGCAGTGAACACTGAAGCTTTCTTT CAWSVYSPAVNTEAFF
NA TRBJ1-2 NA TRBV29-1 TGCAGCGTTGATCGGCCAGAAGGCTATGGCTACACCTTC CSVDRPEGYGYTF
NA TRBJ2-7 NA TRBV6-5 TGTGCCAGCAGCCCCGGTTGCTACGAGCAGTACTTC CASSPGCYEQYF
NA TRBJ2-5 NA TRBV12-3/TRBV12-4 TGTGCCAGCAGTGTAGCGGAGACCCAGTACTTC CASSVAETQYF
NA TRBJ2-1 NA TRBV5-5 TGTGCCAGCAGCTTGGATGGCCCCTCAAATGAGCAGTTCTTC CASSLDGPSNEQFF
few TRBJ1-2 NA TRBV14 TGTGCCAGCAGCCAAGATATGGGGCTTGGCTACACCTTC CASSQDMGLGYTF
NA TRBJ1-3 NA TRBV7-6 TGTGCCAGCAGCTCCGGGCTTTTCTCTGGAAACACCATATATTTT CASSSGLFSGNTIYF
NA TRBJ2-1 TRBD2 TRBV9 TGTGCCAGCAGCGTAGGCCGGGGGGTAGGAATCGGTGAGCAGTTCTTC CASSVGRGVGIGEQFF
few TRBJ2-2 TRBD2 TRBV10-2 TGCGCCAGCAGCCTAGCGGTGAACACCGGGGAGCTGTTTTTT CASSLAVNTGELFF
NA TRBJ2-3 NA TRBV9 TGTGCCAGCAGCGTGGAGGGGGCGAGCACAGATACGCAGTATTTT CASSVEGASTDTQYF
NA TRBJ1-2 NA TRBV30 TGTGCCTGGAGTGCGGGGGCGAGCTATGGCTACACCTTC CAWSAGASYGYTF
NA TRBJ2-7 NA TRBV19 TGTGCCAGTAGTATGGCCTTGCGGGGAGGTGAGCAGTACTTC CASSMALRGGEQYF
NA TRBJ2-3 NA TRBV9 TGTGCCAGCAGCCCAGGGAGAGATACGCAGTATTTT CASSPGRDTQYF
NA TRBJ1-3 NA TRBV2 TGTGCCAGCAGTGAAAGTGCCTGGGCGGGAAACACCATATATTTT CASSESAWAGNTIYF
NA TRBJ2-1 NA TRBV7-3 TGTGCCAGCAGCTTAATCAGCCTCGTCTCCTACAATGAGCAGTTCTTC CASSLISLVSYNEQFF
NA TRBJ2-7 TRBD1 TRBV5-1 TGCGCCAGCAGCTTCCGGACAGGGTCGGGGGAGCAGTACTTC CASSFRTGSGEQYF
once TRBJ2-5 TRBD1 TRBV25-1 TGTGCCAGCAGTGACCTCGGGACAGGGACGGAGACCCAGTACTTC CASSDLGTGTETQYF
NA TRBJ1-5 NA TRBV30 TGTGCCTGGAGTACAGGGAATCAGCCCCAGCATTTT CAWSTGNQPQHF
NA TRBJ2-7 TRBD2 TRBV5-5 TGTGCCAGCAGCCCGACCGGGACTAGCCCCCTCGAGCAGTACTTC CASSPTGTSPLEQYF
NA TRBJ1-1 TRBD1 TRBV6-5 TGTGCCAGGAGGGACAGGGCCACTGAAGCTTTCTTT CARRDRATEAFF
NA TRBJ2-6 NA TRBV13 TGTGCCAGCAGCTTAGAGTTGGGTGCGGGGGCCAACGTCCTGACTTTC CASSLELGAGANVLTF
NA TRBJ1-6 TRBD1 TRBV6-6 TGTGCCAGCAGTTACTCGGACAGGTTCAATTCACCCCTCCACTTT CASSYSDRFNSPLHF
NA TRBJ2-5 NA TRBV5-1 TGCGCCACTCGAGCCCCGGGAATAGGACAAGAGACCCAGTACTTC CATRAPGIGQETQYF